This entry concerns a single T cell receptor (beta chain). This sample was taken from a study of blood T cell repertoires in COVID-19. Looking at the study overall: The United States, Italy and Spain supplied acute and convalescent COVID-19 samples.

Study processing details: Reference gene primer amplification in the assay estimated nucleated cell counts. The assay was immunoSEQ multiplex PCR, and TCRdb's table has in-frame clones only and misses some. D and trimming were read from the DNA, whereas the V and J calls and clone size are those reported in that table. The sample yields about 180,000 clones, 75% to 90% seen once. Seattle cases were enrolled at active infection and followed longitudinally. The V and J ends lost 3 bases and 4 bases, in that order; junction bases with no gene match: 11. The CDR3 sequence is 17 residues long. Germline V gene data show CDR1 as DFQATT and CDR2 as SNEGSKA (reference sequence).

The chain carries TRBV20-1 and TRBJ2-1; 11 nucleotides match TRBD2. The source material was peripheral blood. The sequence derives from a woman between 70 and 85 years old with COVID-19, enrolled during active disease. The CDR3 protein is CSASLLGSGREYNEQFF. The CDR3, as DNA: TGCAGTGCTAGTCTTCTGGGTAGCGGGAGGGAGTACAATGAGCAGTTCTTC.